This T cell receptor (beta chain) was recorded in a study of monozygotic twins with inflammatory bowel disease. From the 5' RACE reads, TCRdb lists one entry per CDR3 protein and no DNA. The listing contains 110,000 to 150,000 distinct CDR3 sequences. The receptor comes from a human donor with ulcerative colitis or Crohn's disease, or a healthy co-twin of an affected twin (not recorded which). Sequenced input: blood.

The CDR3 sequence: CASSNPGAGQETQYF. The genes are TRBV5-1 and TRBJ2-5; TCRdb reports TRBD1, a call that lacks DNA to check it against. The CDR3 has 15 residues. From germline, CDR1 is SGHRS and CDR2 YFSETQ.